The 16 T cell receptor beta chains presented below share a single source sample, sequenced in a study of OX40 agonist ivuxolimab in advanced cancers. Clones were sequenced by immunoSEQ multiplex PCR, and TCRdb holds only the in-frame ones, with some missing. The sample holds 14,000 or so clones; around 93% are singletons and the top ten take under 25%. The source was CD4+ or CD8+ T cells sorted from blood, collected in a trial of the OX40 agonist ivuxolimab. These receptors were collected from an adult with an advanced solid tumor such as melanoma, head and neck, liver or kidney cancer.

In DNA, the CDR3 is TGTGCCAGTAGCACCGGGACAGGGGGCACTGAAGCTTTCTTT. It is translated as CASSTGTGGTEAFF. The chain uses TRBV19 and TRBJ1-1, with 11 bases that match TRBD1. Germline lookup yields CDR1 LNHDA and CDR2 SQIVND (reference sequence). Unmatched junction bases numbered 4, after V lost 6 bases and J lost 4 bases. The CDR3 totals 14 residues.

The V call is TRBV28, the J call TRBJ1-1; 9 nucleotides align to TRBD1. The V gene's germline CDR1 is MDHEN and CDR2 SYDVKM. After removal of 5 bases from V and 3 bases from J, the junction contained 13 bases not matched to a gene. This CDR3 contains 17 residues. In DNA, the CDR3 is TGTGCCAGCAGTACCCCGGGACAGGGACTTCGGGACACTGAAGCTTTCTTT. This sequence encodes CASSTPGQGLRDTEAFF.

The rearrangement uses TRBV30 and TRBJ1-1; D not certain. The CDR3 has 12 residues. Trimming shortened V by 2 bases and J by 0 bases, and 4 bases separated the two germline ends. Germline values: CDR1 GTSNPN, CDR2 SVGIG (reference sequence). The DNA of the CDR3 is TGTGCCTGGAGTCTTATGAACACTGAAGCTTTCTTT. Translating it yields CAWSLMNTEAFF. Based on the CDR3 plus reference TRBV30 and TRBJ1-1, the full variable domain is SQTIHQWPATLVQPVGSPLSLECTVEGTSNPNLYWYRQAAGRGLQLLFYSVGIGQISSEVPQNLSASRPQDRQFILSSKKLLLSDSGFYLCAWSLMNTEAFFGQGTRLTVV.

The chain combines TRBV6-5 with TRBJ1-1; D gene unclear. The V gene's germline CDR1 is MNHEY and CDR2 SVGAGI. The V end was cut by 4 bases, the J end by 3 bases, with 12 bases between. The CDR3 totals 14 residues. CDR3 in DNA: TGTGCCAGCAGTTCTGGTCCTGGTGACACTGAAGCTTTCTTT. Protein product: CASSSGPGDTEAFF.

This clone appeared a single time. The chain has TRBV9 and TRBJ1-2; possible D gene TRBD1, 5 bases. The germline gives CDR1 SGDLS, CDR2 YYNGEE. The CDR3 covers 14 residues. Trimming shortened V by 3 bases and J by 4 bases, and 13 bases separated the two germline ends. CDR3 sequence (DNA): TGTGCCAGCAGCGGTCCCGGGACCATCTATGGCTACACCTTC. Its protein is CASSGPGTIYGYTF.

The chain couples TRBV2 to TRBJ1-1; D call uncertain. Per the germline V gene, CDR1 is SNHLY and CDR2 is FYNNEI. The CDR3 has 15 residues. V lost 6 bases and J 0 bases, leaving 14 bases between the germline ends. The chain's CDR3 is CASSVLGQLNTEAFF. CDR3 bases: TGTGCCAGCAGCGTGCTGGGCCAGCTGAACACTGAAGCTTTCTTT.

The chain links TRBV14 to TRBJ2-1; no definite D call. In germline, CDR1 is SGHDN, CDR2 FVKESK. The CDR3 has 12 amino acids. Trimming shortened V by 4 bases and J by 7 bases, and 8 bases separated the two germline ends. The CDR3 reads CASSRGRNEQFF. CDR3 sequence (DNA): TGTGCCAGCAGCCGGGGAAGAAATGAGCAGTTCTTC.

The chain recombines TRBV15 with TRBJ2-3, with TRBD1 identical over 8 bases. The CDR3 totals 17 residues. Trimming cost V 2 bases and J 3 bases; bases outside gene matches: 10. Germline assignment: CDR1 LNHNV and CDR2 YYDKDF (reference sequence). The CDR3 DNA sequence: TGTGCCACCAGCAGACCAGGGGGCTCAAAAAAAACAGATACGCAGTATTTT. Its protein is CATSRPGGSKKTDTQYF.

The V and J genes are TRBV19 and TRBJ2-2; TRBD1 is a possible D gene (6 bases). The CDR3 contains 13 residues. Germline CDR1 reads LNHDA; CDR2 reads SQIVND (reference sequence). The ends were cut back, 9 bases at V and 4 bases at J, with 12 bases in the middle. This CDR3 is CASSRGSTGELFF. The CDR3 nucleotides are TGTGCCAGCTCAAGGGGGTCCACCGGGGAGCTGTTTTTT.

V usage is TRBV5-1 and J usage is TRBJ1-2, with 10 bases matching TRBD1. The junction had 8 bases not matched to a gene; V was cut back by 4 bases and J by 8 bases. The CDR3 length is 14 residues. Germline V gene lookup returns CDR1 SGHRS and CDR2 YFSETQ. The CDR3 region has the DNA TGCGCCAGCAGCCTTCCGGGACAGGGGAACGGCTACACCTTC. Protein sequence: CASSLPGQGNGYTF.

This rearrangement joins TRBV20-1 to TRBJ1-1; D is unresolved. Trimming left V 5 bases short and J 3 bases short, with 7 bases between. The CDR3 consists of 11 residues. From germline, CDR1 is DFQATT and CDR2 SNEGSKA (reference sequence). CDR3 nucleotides: TGCAGTGCTCCGATATACACTGAAGCTTTCTTT. This gives the protein CSAPIYTEAFF.

This clone was seen once. The genes are TRBV9 and TRBJ2-5; no clear D gene. The V gene's germline CDR1 is SGDLS and CDR2 YYNGEE. CDR3 size: 15 residues. V was trimmed by 0 bases and J by 7 bases, leaving 16 bases between them. CDR3 loop: CASSVESSSVGTQYF. Here the CDR3 DNA reads TGTGCCAGCAGCGTAGAAAGTTCCTCGGTCGGGACCCAGTACTTC.

The chain uses TRBV19 and TRBJ1-1; 8 bases are a match to TRBD1. This CDR3 contains 14 residues. Germline trimming cut 5 bases from V and 2 bases from J; bases unmatched to any gene: 4. Per the germline V gene, CDR1 is LNHDA and CDR2 is SQIVND (reference sequence). The CDR3 DNA follows: TGTGCCAGTAGTCTGCAGGGGGCAAACACTGAAGCTTTCTTT. It yields the protein CASSLQGANTEAFF. The full variable domain, its missing parts supplied by reference TRBV19 and TRBJ1-1, is DGGITQSPKYLFRKEGQNVTLSCEQNLNHDAMYWYRQDPGQGLRLIYYSQIVNDFQKGDIAEGYSVSREKKESFPLTVTSAQKNPTAFYLCASSLQGANTEAFFGQGTRLTVV.

V and J are TRBV29-1 and TRBJ2-3, with a tentative D call TRBD2 (6 bases). The CDR3 extends over 17 amino acids. The germline V and J ends were trimmed by 7 bases and 2 bases, with 25 bases remaining between them. CDR1 and CDR2 from the germline V gene are SQVTM and ANQGSEA. This chain's CDR3 is CSAILLAPGLFTDTQYF. CDR3 DNA sequence: TGCAGCGCTATCCTCCTGGCACCGGGACTTTTCACAGATACGCAGTATTTT.

This chain connects TRBV2 to TRBJ2-1; 9 nucleotides line up with TRBD2. The CDR3 runs 14 residues. The junction had 3 bases not matched to a gene; V was cut back by 3 bases and J by 6 bases. Germline V gene data show CDR1 as SNHLY and CDR2 as FYNNEI. The CDR3 coding sequence is TGTGCCAGCAGTGAGGCGGGGGGGATCAATGAGCAGTTCTTC. Its translation is CASSEAGGINEQFF.

The genes are TRBV5-1 and TRBJ1-3, with D possibly TRBD1 on 6 matching bases. Germline V CDR1 and CDR2: SGHRS, YFSETQ. V was cut by 7 bases and J by 2 bases, with 19 bases left in between. This CDR3 is built from 16 residues. DNA for the CDR3: TGCGCCAGCGGAGACGACACAGGGAACACTGGAAACACCATATATTTT. This gives the protein CASGDDTGNTGNTIYF. The full variable domain, its missing parts supplied by reference TRBV5-1 and TRBJ1-3, is KAGVTQTPRYLIKTRGQQVTLSCSPISGHRSVSWYQQTPGQGLQFLFEYFSETQRNKGNFPGRFSGRQFSNSRSEMNVSTLELGDSALYLCASGDDTGNTGNTIYFGEGSWLTVV.